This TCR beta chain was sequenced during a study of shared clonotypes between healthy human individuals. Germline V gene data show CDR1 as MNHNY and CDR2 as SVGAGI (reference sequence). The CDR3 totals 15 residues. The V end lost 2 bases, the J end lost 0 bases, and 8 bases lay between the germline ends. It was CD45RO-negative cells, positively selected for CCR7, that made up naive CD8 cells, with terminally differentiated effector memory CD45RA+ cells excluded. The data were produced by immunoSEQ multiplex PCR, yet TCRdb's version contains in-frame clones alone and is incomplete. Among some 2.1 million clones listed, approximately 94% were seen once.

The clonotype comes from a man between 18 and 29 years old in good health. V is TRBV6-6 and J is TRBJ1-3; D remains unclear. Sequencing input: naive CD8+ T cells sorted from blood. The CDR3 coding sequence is TGTGCCAGCAGTTACGGCGCCAGCTCTGGAAACACCATATATTTT. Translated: CASSYGASSGNTIYF.